These 22 T cell receptor beta chains were sequenced from one sample in a study of OX40 agonist ivuxolimab in advanced cancers. TCRdb's table, derived via immunoSEQ multiplex PCR, lists solely in-frame clones and lacks some. The sample has 50,000 to 60,000 clones, around 83% seen once. The sample consisted of CD4+ or CD8+ T cells sorted from blood, taken in a trial of the OX40 agonist ivuxolimab. The receptors stem from an adult with an advanced solid tumor such as melanoma, head and neck, liver or kidney cancer.

The rearrangement joins TRBV9 to TRBJ2-3; D is possibly TRBD1 (6 bases). CDR1 and CDR2 from the germline V gene are SGDLS and YYNGEE. The CDR3 length is 16 residues. V lost 0 bases to trimming and J lost 0 bases, with 11 bases between them. The CDR3: CASSVGGGYSTDTQYF. DNA for the CDR3: TGTGCCAGCAGCGTAGGAGGGGGATATAGCACAGATACGCAGTATTTT.

The rearrangement joins TRBV5-1 to TRBJ2-7; 11 bases are a match to TRBD2. This CDR3 contains 17 residues. J gave up 5 bases and V 4 bases, and 14 bases lay outside the gene matches. The V gene's germline CDR1 is SGHRS and CDR2 YFSETQ. CDR3 sequence: CASSDTLKLAGENEQYF. CDR3 DNA: TGCGCCAGCAGCGACACCCTCAAACTAGCGGGAGAGAACGAGCAGTACTTC.

V gene TRBV30 combines with J gene TRBJ1-4; 8 positions match TRBD1. The V gene's germline CDR1 is GTSNPN and CDR2 SVGIG (reference sequence). CDR3 size: 14 residues. After removal of 0 bases from V and 5 bases from J, the junction contained 2 bases not matched to a gene. In nucleotides, the CDR3 is TGTGCCTGGAGTGTAGACAGGGGAAATGAAAAACTGTTTTTT. Translating gives CAWSVDRGNEKLFF.

The rearrangement uses TRBV11-2 and TRBJ1-2; unclear D gene. The CDR3 runs to 13 residues. Looked up from germline, CDR1 is SGHAT and CDR2 is FQNNGV. The ends were cut back, 5 bases at V and 0 bases at J, with 7 bases in the middle. In nucleotides, the CDR3 is TGTGCCAGCAGCCCGCATCCTAACTATGGCTACACCTTC. The encoded protein is CASSPHPNYGYTF.

V gene TRBV6-1 combines with J gene TRBJ2-1; 9 bases are shared with TRBD2. V dropped 4 bases and J dropped 4; count of bases not matched to a gene: 11. The CDR3 is 17 amino acids. CDR1 and CDR2 (germline): MNHNS, SASEGT. The CDR3 DNA sequence: TGTGCCAGCAGTGTAAGCGGGGGGCGTCTAGAATACAATGAGCAGTTCTTC. This encodes CASSVSGGRLEYNEQFF.

The CDR3 nucleotides read TGTGCCAGTCACCACCGACAGAATCATCAGCCCCAGCATTTT. It codes for CASHHRQNHQPQHF. The V call is TRBV19, the J call TRBJ1-5, with D maybe TRBD1 (5 bases). The germline V gene has CDR1 LNHDA and CDR2 SQIVND (reference sequence). The V end lost 8 bases, the J end lost 5 bases, and 16 bases lay between the germline ends. The CDR3 is made up of 14 amino acids.

The chain has TRBV9 and TRBJ2-1; 7 nucleotides line up with TRBD2. With 3 bases clipped from V and 3 bases from J, the junction kept 6 bases outside the gene matches. CDR3 length equals 15 residues. CDR1 and CDR2 (germline): SGDLS, YYNGEE. CDR3 in amino acids: CASSDQRDHYNEQFF. CDR3 nucleotide sequence: TGTGCCAGCAGCGATCAGCGGGACCACTACAATGAGCAGTTCTTC.

This clone appeared a few times. The rearrangement joins TRBV7-3 to TRBJ2-1; 7 bases are a match to TRBD2. Unmatched junction bases numbered 2, after V lost 1 base and J lost 2 bases. Germline CDR1 reads SGHTA; CDR2 reads FQGTGA. CDR3 length: 15 residues. The CDR3 nucleotides read TGTGCCAGCAGCTTAAGCGGGAGACCCTACAATGAGCAGTTCTTC. Residues: CASSLSGRPYNEQFF.

The chain joins TRBV11-1 to TRBJ2-7; D may be TRBD2 (7 bases). Germline CDR1 is SGHAT and CDR2 is FQDESV (reference sequence). V was cut by 5 bases and J by 5 bases, with 13 bases left in between. The CDR3 contains 13 residues. CDR3 amino acids: CASSQAGADEQYF. The CDR3 nucleotides read TGTGCCAGCAGCCAGGCGGGGGCGGACGAGCAGTACTTC.

This chain uses TRBV7-8 with TRBJ1-4; possible D gene TRBD1, 5 bases. The CDR3 has 16 residues. The V gene lost 3 bases and the J gene lost 1 base, with 12 bases spanning the gap. Germline values: CDR1 SGHVS, CDR2 FQNEAQ. The CDR3 sequence: CASSLGRGKTNEKLFF. CDR3 bases: TGTGCCAGCAGCTTGGGACGGGGAAAAACTAATGAAAAACTGTTTTTT.

CDR3 bases: TGTGCCAGCAGTGGGGCACTACACGACGAGTCCTATAATTCACCCCTCCACTTT. Translation: CASSGALHDESYNSPLHF. The chain employs TRBV6-1 and TRBJ1-6; D remains unclear. The CDR3 covers 18 residues. Germline-derived CDR1 and CDR2 are MNHNS and SASEGT. V dropped 4 bases and J dropped 1 base, with 17 bases sitting between them.

The gene calls are TRBV28 and TRBJ2-5; TRBD2 aligns across 12 bases. This CDR3 contains 15 residues. Trimming took 4 bases from V and 4 from J; bases not matched to a gene: 4. CDR1 and CDR2 from the germline V gene are MDHEN and SYDVKM. DNA of the CDR3: TGTGCCAGCAGTTGGACTAGCGGGACTATAGAGACCCAGTACTTC. This sequence encodes CASSWTSGTIETQYF. The full variable domain, rest sourced from reference TRBV28 and TRBJ2-5, is DVKVTQSSRYLVKRTGEKVFLECVQDMDHENMFWYRQDPGLGLRLIYFSYDVKMKEKGDIPEGYSVSREKKERFSLILESASTNQTSMYLCASSWTSGTIETQYFGPGTRLLVL.

The chain combines TRBV2 with TRBJ1-2; D remains unclear. Trimming shortened V by 3 bases and J by 6 bases, and 14 bases separated the two germline ends. The CDR3 is 14 amino acids. In germline, CDR1 is SNHLY, CDR2 FYNNEI. The CDR3 DNA reads as TGTGCCAGCAGTGATGAATCGACTCGGGATGGCTACACCTTC. Translation gives CASSDESTRDGYTF.

The V gene is TRBV28, the J gene TRBJ2-2; 13 positions agree with TRBD2. The germline V gene has CDR1 MDHEN and CDR2 SYDVKM. The length of the CDR3 is 17 residues. V trimming: 6 bases; J trimming: 1 base; junction bases outside the gene matches: 5. In DNA form, the CDR3 reads TGTGCCAGCAGACAAGGACTAGCGGGAGTGAACACCGGGGAGCTGTTTTTT. This gives the protein CASRQGLAGVNTGELFF. Based on the CDR3 plus reference TRBV28 and TRBJ2-2, the full variable domain is DVKVTQSSRYLVKRTGEKVFLECVQDMDHENMFWYRQDPGLGLRLIYFSYDVKMKEKGDIPEGYSVSREKKERFSLILESASTNQTSMYLCASRQGLAGVNTGELFFGEGSRLTVL.

The rearrangement links TRBV7-2 to TRBJ2-5, with 8 bases matching TRBD2. There are 15 residues in the CDR3. The V and J ends lost 4 bases and 5 bases, in that order; junction bases with no gene match: 9. Germline CDR1 reads SGHTA; CDR2 reads FQGNSA. CDR3 sequence reads: CASSYNGGGSETQYF. CDR3 sequence (DNA): TGTGCCAGCAGCTACAACGGGGGGGGCTCGGAGACCCAGTACTTC.

This clone was observed a single time. The J gene is TRBJ2-1, the V gene TRBV5-1; possibly TRBD2 for D (6 bases). The ends were cut back, 0 bases at V and 6 bases at J, with 13 bases in the middle. The CDR3 extends over 15 amino acids. The germline CDR1 and CDR2 sequences are SGHRS and YFSETQ. CDR3 sequence (DNA): TGCGCCAGCAGCTTGGATGGCGGGGAAGGCAATGAGCAGTTCTTC. This translates into CASSLDGGEGNEQFF. Together with reference TRBV5-1 and TRBJ2-1, the CDR3 gives the full variable domain: KAGVTQTPRYLIKTRGQQVTLSCSPISGHRSVSWYQQTPGQGLQFLFEYFSETQRNKGNFPGRFSGRQFSNSRSEMNVSTLELGDSALYLCASSLDGGEGNEQFFGPGTRLTVL.

The rearrangement links TRBV9 to TRBJ2-1; 7 positions match TRBD2. Germline V gene lookup returns CDR1 SGDLS and CDR2 YYNGEE. The CDR3 extends over 18 amino acids. Trimming removed 3 bases from V and 2 bases from J; junction bases left unmatched: 14. The CDR3 nucleotides read TGTGCCAGCAGCGAGTGGGGGTCGGGACGGGAGGCCTACAATGAGCAGTTCTTC. The encoded protein is CASSEWGSGREAYNEQFF.

J is TRBJ2-1 and V is TRBV11-1; perhaps TRBD2 as D (5 bases). V was trimmed by 0 bases and J by 6 bases, leaving 12 bases between them. Germline V gives CDR1 SGHAT, CDR2 FQDESV (reference sequence). This CDR3 is 15 amino acids long. The CDR3 bases are TGTGCCAGCAGCTTAGCGGTTGGAGGTGTCAATGAGCAGTTCTTC. Amino acid sequence: CASSLAVGGVNEQFF.

The chain recombines TRBV6-4 with TRBJ2-5; D assignment may be TRBD1 or TRBD2 (5 bases each). CDR3 length: 14 amino acids. The germline V and J ends were trimmed by 4 bases and 5 bases, with 14 bases remaining between them. Germline CDR1 reads MRHNA; CDR2 reads SNTAGT. The CDR3 DNA reads TGTGCCAGCAGTGGCCAGAGGGGTCGGGAGACCCAGTACTTC. Protein sequence: CASSGQRGRETQYF.

The V and J genes are TRBV28 and TRBJ1-2; a possible D gene is TRBD1 (6 bases). Germline CDR1 MDHEN, CDR2 SYDVKM. V dropped 6 bases and J dropped 8 bases, with 25 bases sitting between them. There are 16 residues in the CDR3. CDR3 sequence reads: CASRPSYVGGVRGYTF. Here the CDR3 DNA reads TGTGCCAGCAGACCCTCATACGTAGGGGGAGTACGGGGCTACACCTTC.

The rearrangement uses TRBV27 and TRBJ2-2; D is uncertain. From germline, CDR1 is MNHEY and CDR2 SMNVEV (reference sequence). CDR3 length: 13 residues. Deletions cut 7 bases from V and 1 base from J, with 7 bases between. Here the CDR3 DNA reads TGTGCCAGCATTAGGCTGAACACCGGGGAGCTGTTTTTT. Its translation is CASIRLNTGELFF.

J is TRBJ2-1 and V is TRBV2, with a weak D call TRBD2 (6 bases). Per germline, CDR1 SNHLY and CDR2 FYNNEI. V lost 1 base and J lost 2, with 9 bases in between. The length of the CDR3 is 15 residues. CDR3 sequence reads: CASSEEGLTYNEQFF. The CDR3 DNA sequence: TGTGCCAGCAGTGAAGAAGGACTAACCTACAATGAGCAGTTCTTC.